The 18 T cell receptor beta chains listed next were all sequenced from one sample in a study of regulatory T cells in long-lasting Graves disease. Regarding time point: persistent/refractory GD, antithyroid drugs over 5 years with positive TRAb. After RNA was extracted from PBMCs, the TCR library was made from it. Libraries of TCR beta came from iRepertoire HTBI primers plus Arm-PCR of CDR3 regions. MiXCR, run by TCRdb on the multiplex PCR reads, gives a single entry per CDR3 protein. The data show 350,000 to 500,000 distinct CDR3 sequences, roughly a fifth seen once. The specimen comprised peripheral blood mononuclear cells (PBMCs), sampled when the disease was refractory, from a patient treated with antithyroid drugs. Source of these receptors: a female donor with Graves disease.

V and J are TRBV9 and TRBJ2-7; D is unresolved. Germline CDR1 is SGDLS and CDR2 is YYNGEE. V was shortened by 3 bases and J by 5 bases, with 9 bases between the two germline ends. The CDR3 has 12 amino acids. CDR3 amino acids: CASSDHSNEQYF. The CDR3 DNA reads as TGTGCCAGCAGCGACCACAGTAACGAGCAGTACTTC.

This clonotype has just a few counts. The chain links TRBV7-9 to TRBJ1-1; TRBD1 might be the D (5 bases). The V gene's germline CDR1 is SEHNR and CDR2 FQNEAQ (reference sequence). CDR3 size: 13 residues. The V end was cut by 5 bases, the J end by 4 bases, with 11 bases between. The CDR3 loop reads CASSETTGTEAFF. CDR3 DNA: TGTGCCAGCAGCGAAACTACAGGCACTGAAGCTTTCTTT.

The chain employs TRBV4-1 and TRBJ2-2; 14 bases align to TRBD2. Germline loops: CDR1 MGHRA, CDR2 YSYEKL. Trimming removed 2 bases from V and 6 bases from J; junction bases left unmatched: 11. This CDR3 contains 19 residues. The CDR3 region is CASSQNAGLAGVFAGELFF. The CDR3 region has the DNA TGCGCCAGCAGCCAAAACGCGGGACTAGCGGGAGTGTTCGCCGGGGAGCTGTTTTTT.

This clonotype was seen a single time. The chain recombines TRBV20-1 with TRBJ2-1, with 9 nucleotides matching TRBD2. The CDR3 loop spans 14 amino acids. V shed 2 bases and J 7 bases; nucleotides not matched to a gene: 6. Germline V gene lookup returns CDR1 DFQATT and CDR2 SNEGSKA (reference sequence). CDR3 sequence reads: CSARRAAGGNEQFF. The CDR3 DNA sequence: TGCAGTGCTAGAAGAGCAGCGGGGGGAAATGAGCAGTTCTTC.

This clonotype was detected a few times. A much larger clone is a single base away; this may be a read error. The CDR3 coding sequence is TGTGCCAGCAGTGCGGACAGGGGGCCTCAGCCCCAGCATTTT. It encodes CASSADRGPQPQHF. The V and J genes are TRBV6-1 and TRBJ1-5; 11 nucleotides align to TRBD1. The germline gives CDR1 MNHNS, CDR2 SASEGT. This CDR3 is built from 14 residues. Losses at the gene ends were 4 bases for V and 6 bases for J; bases not matched to a gene: 2.

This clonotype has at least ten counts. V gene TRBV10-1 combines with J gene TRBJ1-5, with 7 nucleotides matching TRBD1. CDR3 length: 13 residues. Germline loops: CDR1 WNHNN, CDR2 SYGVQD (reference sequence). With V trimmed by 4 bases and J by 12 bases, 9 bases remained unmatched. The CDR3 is CASSANWDSVQHF. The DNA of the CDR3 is TGCGCCAGCAGTGCAAATTGGGACAGTGTCCAGCATTTT.

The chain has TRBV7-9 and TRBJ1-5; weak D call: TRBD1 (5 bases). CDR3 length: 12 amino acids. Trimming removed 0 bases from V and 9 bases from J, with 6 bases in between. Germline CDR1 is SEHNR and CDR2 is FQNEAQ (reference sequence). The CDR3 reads CASSLAGGPQHF. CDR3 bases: TGTGCCAGCAGCTTAGCTGGGGGGCCCCAGCATTTT.

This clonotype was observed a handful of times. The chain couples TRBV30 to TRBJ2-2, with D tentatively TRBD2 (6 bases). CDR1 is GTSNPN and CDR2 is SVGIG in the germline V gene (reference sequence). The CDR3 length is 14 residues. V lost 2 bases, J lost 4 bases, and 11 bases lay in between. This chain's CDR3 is CAWSSLGGTGELFF. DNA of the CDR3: TGTGCCTGGAGTTCGCTGGGGGGCACCGGGGAGCTGTTTTTT. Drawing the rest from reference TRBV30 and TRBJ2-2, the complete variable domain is SQTIHQWPATLVQPVGSPLSLECTVEGTSNPNLYWYRQAAGRGLQLLFYSVGIGQISSEVPQNLSASRPQDRQFILSSKKLLLSDSGFYLCAWSSLGGTGELFFGEGSRLTVL.

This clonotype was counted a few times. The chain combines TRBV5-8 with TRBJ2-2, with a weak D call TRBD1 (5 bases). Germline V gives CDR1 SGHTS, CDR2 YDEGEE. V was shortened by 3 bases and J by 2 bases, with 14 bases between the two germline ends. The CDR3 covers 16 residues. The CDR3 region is CASSSETVVNTGELFF. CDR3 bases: TGTGCCAGCAGCTCCGAGACAGTAGTCAACACCGGGGAGCTGTTTTTT.

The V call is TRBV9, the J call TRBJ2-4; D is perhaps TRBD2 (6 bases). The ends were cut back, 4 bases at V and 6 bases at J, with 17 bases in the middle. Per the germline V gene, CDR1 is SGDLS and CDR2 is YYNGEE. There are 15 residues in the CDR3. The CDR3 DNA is TGTGCCAGCAGCCCTCGGGACTCCGCCTCAAACATTCAGTACTTC. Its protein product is CASSPRDSASNIQYF.

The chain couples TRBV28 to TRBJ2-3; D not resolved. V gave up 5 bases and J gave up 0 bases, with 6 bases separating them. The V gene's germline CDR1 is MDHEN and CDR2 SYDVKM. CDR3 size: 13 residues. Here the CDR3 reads CASSPHSTDTQYF. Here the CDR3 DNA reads TGTGCCAGCAGTCCGCATAGCACAGATACGCAGTATTTT.

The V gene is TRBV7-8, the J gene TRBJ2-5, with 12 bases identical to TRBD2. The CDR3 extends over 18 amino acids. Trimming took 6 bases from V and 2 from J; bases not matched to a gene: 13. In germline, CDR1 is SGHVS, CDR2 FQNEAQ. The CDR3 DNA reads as TGTGCCAGCAGAGCCAACAGACTAGCGGGAGATATTCAAGAGACCCAGTACTTC. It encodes CASRANRLAGDIQETQYF.

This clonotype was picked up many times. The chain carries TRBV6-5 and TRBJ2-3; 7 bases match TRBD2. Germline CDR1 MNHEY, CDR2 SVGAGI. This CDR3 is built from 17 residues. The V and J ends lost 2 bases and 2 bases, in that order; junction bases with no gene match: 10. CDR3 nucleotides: TGTGCCAGCAGTTACCCCGGGAGGCAGGGACCCACAGATACGCAGTATTTT. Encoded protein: CASSYPGRQGPTDTQYF.

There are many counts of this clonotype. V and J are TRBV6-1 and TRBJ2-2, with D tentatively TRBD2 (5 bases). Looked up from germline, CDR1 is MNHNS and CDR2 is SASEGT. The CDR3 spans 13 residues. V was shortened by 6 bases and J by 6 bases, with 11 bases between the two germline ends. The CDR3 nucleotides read TGTGCCAGCAGACTACTAGGAGCCGGGGAGCTGTTTTTT. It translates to CASRLLGAGELFF.

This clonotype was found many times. This CDR3 reads CASSLTSRGETQYF. The CDR3 DNA follows: TGTGCCAGCAGTTTGACTAGCAGGGGGGAGACCCAGTACTTC. This rearrangement joins TRBV28 to TRBJ2-5; D possibly matches TRBD1 or TRBD2 (7 bases each). The CDR3 covers 14 residues. Germline CDR1 MDHEN, CDR2 SYDVKM. The V gene lost 3 bases and the J gene lost 5 bases, with 13 bases spanning the gap. Combining the CDR3 with reference TRBV28 and TRBJ2-5 gives the whole variable domain DVKVTQSSRYLVKRTGEKVFLECVQDMDHENMFWYRQDPGLGLRLIYFSYDVKMKEKGDIPEGYSVSREKKERFSLILESASTNQTSMYLCASSLTSRGETQYFGPGTRLLVL.

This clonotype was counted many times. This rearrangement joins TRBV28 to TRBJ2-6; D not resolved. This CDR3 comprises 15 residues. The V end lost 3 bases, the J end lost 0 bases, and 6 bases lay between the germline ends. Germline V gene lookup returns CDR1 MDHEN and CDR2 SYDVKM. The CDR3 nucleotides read TGTGCCAGCAGTTTGACAAGCTCTGGGGCCAACGTCCTGACTTTC. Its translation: CASSLTSSGANVLTF.

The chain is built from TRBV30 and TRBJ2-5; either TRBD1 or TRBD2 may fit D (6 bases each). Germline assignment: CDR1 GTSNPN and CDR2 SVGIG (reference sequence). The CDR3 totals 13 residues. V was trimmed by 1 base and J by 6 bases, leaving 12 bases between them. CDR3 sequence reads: CAWSDGGGKTQYF. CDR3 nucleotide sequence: TGTGCCTGGAGTGACGGGGGCGGGAAGACCCAGTACTTC. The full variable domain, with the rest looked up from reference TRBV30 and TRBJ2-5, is SQTIHQWPATLVQPVGSPLSLECTVEGTSNPNLYWYRQAAGRGLQLLFYSVGIGQISSEVPQNLSASRPQDRQFILSSKKLLLSDSGFYLCAWSDGGGKTQYFGPGTRLLVL.

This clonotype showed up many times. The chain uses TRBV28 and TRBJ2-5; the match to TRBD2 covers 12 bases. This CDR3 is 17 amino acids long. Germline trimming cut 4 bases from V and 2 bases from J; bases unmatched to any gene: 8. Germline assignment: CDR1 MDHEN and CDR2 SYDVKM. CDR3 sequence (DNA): TGTGCCAGCAGTTCCTTCCCCGGGACTAGCGGGCAAGAGACCCAGTACTTC. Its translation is CASSSFPGTSGQETQYF.